Below, 18 T cell receptor beta chains from the same sample are listed, as sequenced in a study of blood T cell repertoires in COVID-19. Generated by immunoSEQ multiplex PCR, the TCRdb table keeps only in-frame clones and is missing some. Found here are 200,000 to 250,000 clones, roughly four fifths of them singletons; the top ten hold roughly 12%. Material: peripheral blood. Every receptor here comes from a woman in her thirties or forties with acute or convalescent COVID-19.

V and J are TRBV19 and TRBJ2-1; 12 bases agree with TRBD2. The V gene end was trimmed by 10 bases and the J gene end by 4 bases; junction bases not matched to a gene: 8. Germline V gene data show CDR1 as LNHDA and CDR2 as SQIVND (reference sequence). The CDR3 has 15 residues. The chain's CDR3 is CATRGLAGGYNEQFF. The CDR3 nucleotides read TGTGCCACCAGAGGGCTAGCGGGGGGGTACAATGAGCAGTTCTTC.

This clone was detected only a few times. The CDR3 region is CASSQTYGTRHSYNEQFF. In nucleotides, the CDR3 is TGTGCCAGCAGCCAAACCTACGGGACTAGGCATTCTTACAATGAGCAGTTCTTC. V is TRBV3-1 (or the pseudogene TRBV3-2) and J is TRBJ2-1; 8 bases map to TRBD2. In germline, CDR1 is LGHDT, CDR2 YNNKEL (reference sequence). This CDR3 comprises 18 residues. V shed 2 bases and J 4 bases; nucleotides not matched to a gene: 13.

The chain has TRBV30 and TRBJ2-7; possibly TRBD1 for D (7 bases). The CDR3 totals 15 residues. Germline V gene sequence: CDR1 GTSNPN, CDR2 SVGIG (reference sequence). V lost 0 bases, J lost 6 bases, and 18 bases lay in between. CDR3 sequence reads: CAWSVQGGGLGEQYF. CDR3 in DNA: TGTGCCTGGAGTGTGCAGGGGGGCGGATTAGGCGAGCAGTACTTC.

DNA for the CDR3: TGTGCCAGCAGCGTAAGCGGGAGTCCCACCTACGAGCAGTACTTC. Encoded protein: CASSVSGSPTYEQYF. This rearrangement joins TRBV9 to TRBJ2-7, with 8 bases fitting TRBD2. Germline V gene lookup returns CDR1 SGDLS and CDR2 YYNGEE. This CDR3 comprises 15 residues. After removal of 1 base from V and 2 bases from J, the junction contained 5 bases not matched to a gene.

V gene TRBV7-2 combines with J gene TRBJ1-5; the D is unclear. This CDR3 spans 14 amino acids. Germline assignment: CDR1 SGHTA and CDR2 FQGNSA. Trimming removed 1 base from V and 5 bases from J, with 9 bases in between. As DNA, the CDR3 is TGTGCCAGCAGCTTAGGGGCTGCCCATCAGCCCCAGCATTTT. Amino acid sequence: CASSLGAAHQPQHF.

The genes are TRBV29-1 and TRBJ2-7; D uncertain. The V gene lost 1 base and the J gene lost 5 bases, with 6 bases spanning the gap. Germline values: CDR1 SQVTM, CDR2 ANQGSEA. The CDR3 loop spans 11 amino acids. The CDR3 is CSVEGPDEQYF. The CDR3 DNA reads TGCAGCGTTGAAGGTCCAGACGAGCAGTACTTC.

The CDR3 loop reads CSASKGDQYF. The CDR3 coding sequence is TGCAGTGCTAGCAAGGGGGATCAGTATTTT. This sequence joins TRBV20-1 and TRBJ2-3; a weak D match, TRBD1 (6 bases). Germline-derived CDR1 and CDR2 are DFQATT and SNEGSKA (reference sequence). The CDR3 runs to 10 residues. The germline V and J ends were trimmed by 3 bases and 12 bases, with 10 bases remaining between them.

The chain couples TRBV19 to TRBJ2-3; D is possibly TRBD1 (5 bases). Germline CDR1 LNHDA, CDR2 SQIVND (reference sequence). Trimming removed 3 bases at V and 6 bases at J, with 16 bases between. The CDR3 has 15 residues. The CDR3 loop reads CASSIFPGLWDTQYF. The CDR3 bases are TGTGCCAGTAGTATTTTTCCAGGGTTATGGGATACGCAGTATTTT.

In its sample, this clone was seen once. J is TRBJ1-2 and V is TRBV7-2, with 7 bases lining up with TRBD1. The V gene end was trimmed by 0 bases and the J gene end by 8 bases; junction bases not matched to a gene: 6. The CDR3 extends over 14 amino acids. Per the germline V gene, CDR1 is SGHTA and CDR2 is FQGNSA. In nucleotides, the CDR3 is TGTGCCAGCAGCTTAGCACAGGGGTGGGGGGGCTACACCTTC. This gives the protein CASSLAQGWGGYTF. Combining the CDR3 with reference TRBV7-2 and TRBJ1-2 gives the whole variable domain GAGVSQSPSNKVTEKGKDVELRCDPISGHTALYWYRQSLGQGLEFLIYFQGNSAPDKSGLPSDRFSAERTGGSVSTLTIQRTQQEDSAVYLCASSLAQGWGGYTFGSGTRLTVV.

This chain uses TRBV11-2 with TRBJ1-2; D is possibly TRBD1 (5 bases). From germline, CDR1 is SGHAT and CDR2 FQNNGV. V was shortened by 3 bases and J by 0 bases, with 11 bases between the two germline ends. This CDR3 spans 15 amino acids. The CDR3: CASSFDSLPNYGYTF. The CDR3 nucleotides are TGTGCCAGCAGCTTCGACAGCCTACCTAACTATGGCTACACCTTC.

V and J are TRBV10-2 and TRBJ1-6, with D maybe TRBD1 (5 bases). Germline V gene data show CDR1 as WSHSY and CDR2 as SAAADI. V gave up 0 bases and J gave up 9 bases, with 15 bases separating them. The CDR3 is 16 residues long. In DNA, the CDR3 is TGCGCCAGCAGTGAGTCGAGGACATTCGGGGGTTCACCCCTCCACTTT. This sequence encodes CASSESRTFGGSPLHF.

This rearrangement joins TRBV4-1 to TRBJ1-5, with 9 bases matching TRBD1. Germline values: CDR1 MGHRA, CDR2 YSYEKL. The CDR3 has 15 amino acids. V shed 0 bases and J 5 bases; nucleotides not matched to a gene: 2. The CDR3 DNA reads as TGCGCCAGCAGCCAAGAGACAGGGGGAGATCAGCCCCAGCATTTT. It encodes CASSQETGGDQPQHF.

This rearrangement joins TRBV10-3 to TRBJ2-2; 9 positions agree with TRBD1. Germline V gives CDR1 ENHRY, CDR2 SYGVKD. There are 15 residues in the CDR3. J lost 4 bases, V lost 8 bases, and 8 bases had no gene match. In DNA form, the CDR3 reads TGTGCCATCCTTAGGGGACAGGGCCCCACCGGGGAGCTGTTTTTT. This sequence encodes CAILRGQGPTGELFF.

A word on this clone: An end of the junction differs from the germline gene, which may be a read error. The genes are TRBV6-4 and TRBJ1-3; D gene unclear. The CDR3 extends over 11 amino acids. Germline assignment: CDR1 MRHNA and CDR2 SNTAGT. As DNA, the CDR3 is TGTGCCAGCAGTGATTACGCGGAGACTTTTTTT. Its protein is CASSDYAETFF.

The V call is TRBV4-3, the J call TRBJ1-3, with D possibly being TRBD1 (5 bases). V lost 1 base and J 3 bases, leaving 16 bases between the germline ends. Germline V gene sequence: CDR1 LGHNA, CDR2 YSLEER. The CDR3 runs to 17 residues. CDR3 sequence: CASSQVTGSGGGNTIYF. DNA of the CDR3: TGCGCCAGCAGCCAAGTCACCGGGTCCGGGGGTGGAAACACCATATATTTT.

The DNA of the CDR3 is TGCAGCGTTCTGGGAGGGAACACTGAAGCTTTCTTT. Translation: CSVLGGNTEAFF. V and J are TRBV29-1 and TRBJ1-1; D remains ambiguous. V was clipped by 5 bases and J by 1 base, with 8 bases between them. The CDR3 contains 12 residues. Germline V gene lookup returns CDR1 SQVTM and CDR2 ANQGSEA. The variable domain in full, completed from reference TRBV29-1 and TRBJ1-1, reads SAVISQKPSRDICQRGTSLTIQCQVDSQVTMMFWYRQQPGQSLTLIATANQGSEATYESGFVIDKFPISRPNLTFSTLTVSNMSPEDSSIYLCSVLGGNTEAFFGQGTRLTVV.

This chain uses TRBV25-1 with TRBJ2-1, with 9 positions matching TRBD2. V shed 1 base and J 4 bases; nucleotides not matched to a gene: 5. Per germline, CDR1 MGHDK and CDR2 SYGVNS. This CDR3 has 16 amino acids. The CDR3 region has the DNA TGTGCCAGCAGTGAATTGAAACTAGCGGGTTACAATGAGCAGTTCTTC. Its protein product is CASSELKLAGYNEQFF.

This rearrangement joins TRBV19 to TRBJ1-2, with D perhaps TRBD1 (6 bases). Trimming left V 4 bases short and J 8 bases short, with 26 bases between. The CDR3 has 17 residues. CDR1 is LNHDA, CDR2 SQIVND, per germline (reference sequence). The CDR3 DNA reads TGTGCCAGTAGTAACTACGGAACCCGGGGGGCTACGGGCGGCTACACCTTC. Translating it yields CASSNYGTRGATGGYTF.